The 12 T cell receptor beta chains presented below share a single source sample, sequenced in a study of molecular identifiers for immune sequencing clone quantification. Each CDR3 protein is one row after TCRdb ran MiXCR on the PCR reads. The sample carries approximately 590,000 distinct CDR3 sequences, approximately 24% recorded once. The sample consisted of naive CD8+ T cells from blood, with Jurkat cell RNA spiked in. Subset meaning: FACS-sorted CD8+CD4-CCR7+CD45RA+ naive T cells. The receptors come from a human donor in good health. Some libraries in this study had Jurkat cell RNA spiked in.

V is TRBV24-1 and J is TRBJ1-1; D might be TRBD1 (6 bases). This CDR3 is 13 amino acids long. Per the germline V gene, CDR1 is KGHDR and CDR2 is SFDVKD. V lost 7 bases to trimming and J lost 1 base, with 9 bases between them. The CDR3 protein is CATRETGNTEAFF. The DNA of the CDR3 is TGTGCCACCAGGGAGACAGGGAACACTGAAGCTTTCTTT.

There are many counts of this clonotype. The V call is TRBV20-1, the J call TRBJ2-7; 9 bases map to TRBD2. The CDR3 length is 14 residues. The germline CDR1 and CDR2 sequences are DFQATT and SNEGSKA (reference sequence). Unmatched junction bases numbered 1, after V lost 1 base and J lost 0 bases. DNA of the CDR3: TGCAGTGCTAGAGGTAGCGGGAGCTCCTACGAGCAGTACTTC. Protein: CSARGSGSSYEQYF.

This chain links TRBV6-2 or TRBV6-3 with TRBJ1-4; no firm D call. This CDR3 spans 12 amino acids. Germline values: CDR1 MNHEY, CDR2 SVGEGT. Trimming shortened V by 11 bases and J by 10 bases, and 17 bases separated the two germline ends. CDR3 sequence: CARGEAYAKLFF. The CDR3 DNA reads as TGTGCCCGCGGCGAGGCCTATGCAAAACTGTTTTTT.

In the case of this clonotype: This may be a read error, as it is one base from a much larger clone. This chain links TRBV30 with TRBJ2-3; no clear D. Germline V CDR1 and CDR2: GTSNPN, SVGIG (reference sequence). CDR3 size: 13 residues. CDR3 DNA: TGTGCCTGGAGCATACTTAGAGCAGATGCGCAGTATTTT. Translation: CAWSILRADAQYF.

This chain connects TRBV6-5 to TRBJ2-1; D perhaps matches TRBD2 (6 bases). Germline V lookup: CDR1 MNHEY, CDR2 SVGAGI. There are 14 residues in the CDR3. Trimming stripped 3 bases from V and 4 bases from J, with 10 bases between. The CDR3 sequence: CASSYGDFYNEQFF. The CDR3 DNA sequence: TGTGCCAGCAGTTATGGGGACTTTTACAATGAGCAGTTCTTC.

A note on this clonotype: A clone one base away is much larger, so this may be a read error. The chain joins TRBV14 to TRBJ2-7; D is undetermined. The CDR3 totals 13 residues. Germline V gene sequence: CDR1 SGHDN, CDR2 FVKESK. CDR3 protein: CASSPVIAYEQHF. CDR3 coding DNA: TGTGCCAGCAGCCCGGTCATCGCCTACGAGCAGCACTTC.

The chain links TRBV27 to TRBJ2-7, with 10 bases that match TRBD2. V gave up 2 bases and J gave up 3 bases; unmatched junction bases: 10. The CDR3 has 17 amino acids. Germline values: CDR1 MNHEY, CDR2 SMNVEV (reference sequence). The CDR3 is CASSLGSSGSMVYEQYF. The CDR3 DNA follows: TGTGCCAGCAGTTTAGGGTCTAGCGGGAGTATGGTCTACGAGCAGTACTTC.

To note about this clonotype: This may come from a read error, since a much larger clone is one base off. V gene TRBV4-3 combines with J gene TRBJ2-3; no definite D call. Germline V lookup: CDR1 LGHNA, CDR2 YSLEER. V was pared by 2 bases and J by 2 bases, with 14 bases between. The CDR3 consists of 16 residues. CDR3 in amino acids: CASSQTISPHTDTQYF. The CDR3 DNA reads as TGCGCCAGCAGCCAAACTATTTCCCCCCACACAGATACGCAGTATTTT.

This clonotype was seen a handful of times. The chain combines TRBV11-2 with TRBJ2-3; D unresolved. The CDR3 spans 11 residues. Germline lookup yields CDR1 SGHAT and CDR2 FQNNGV. Deletions cut 2 bases from V and 7 bases from J, with 4 bases between. CDR3 sequence: CASSLPHTQYF. The CDR3 DNA sequence: TGTGCCAGCAGCTTACCGCATACGCAGTATTTT.

This chain connects TRBV11-2 to TRBJ2-3; 7 nucleotides match TRBD2. The length of the CDR3 is 16 residues. Germline values: CDR1 SGHAT, CDR2 FQNNGV. V lost 5 bases, J lost 3 bases, and 11 bases stayed unmatched. The CDR3 here is CASSLITGTITDTQYF. The CDR3 nucleotides are TGTGCCAGCAGCCTAATAACGGGGACTATTACAGATACGCAGTATTTT.

This clonotype occurred many times. J is TRBJ1-2 and V is TRBV19; D remains unclear. CDR3 length: 17 amino acids. Trimming took 1 base from V and 2 from J, leaving 17 bases between them. Per germline, CDR1 LNHDA and CDR2 SQIVND (reference sequence). CDR3 DNA sequence: TGTGCCAGTAGTATAGCATTGGGGTTGGAACGGAACTATGGCTACACCTTC. Translated: CASSIALGLERNYGYTF. Drawing the rest from reference TRBV19 and TRBJ1-2, the complete variable domain is DGGITQSPKYLFRKEGQNVTLSCEQNLNHDAMYWYRQDPGQGLRLIYYSQIVNDFQKGDIAEGYSVSREKKESFPLTVTSAQKNPTAFYLCASSIALGLERNYGYTFGSGTRLTVV.

The rearrangement joins TRBV16 to TRBJ1-1; no clear D. The germline gives CDR1 KGHSY, CDR2 FQNENV. This CDR3 has 15 amino acids. The germline V and J ends were trimmed by 0 bases and 1 base, with 9 bases remaining between them. CDR3 protein: CASSQSGTSNTEAFF. The CDR3 bases are TGTGCCAGCAGCCAATCCGGAACGTCGAACACTGAAGCTTTCTTT.